The rows below give T cell receptor beta chains drawn from one sample of a study of cytomegalovirus exposure and HLA in healthy donors. Some clones are missing from TCRdb's copy, which holds only in-frame ones; the method was immunoSEQ multiplex PCR. Of 150,000 to 200,000 clones detected, roughly 84% appear once; the ten largest clones hold 0.2% to 0.3%. The specimen sequenced was PBMCs. The receptor set was obtained from a girl in the first two years of life in good health and CMV-seronegative. The conserved cysteine and the conserved F or W are not part of the CDR3 here. The order of the fields is CDR3 protein, clone size, V gene. The size entry is marked missing in some rows and otherwise reads once, few, many or a size class.

ASSQEGGGVVYEQY	-	TRBV4-3
SSTFSTGELF	-	TRBV7-9
ASSLQGTSTDTQY	-	TRBV11-3
ASSRGGGNTGELF	-	TRBV6-5
ASSLADRGRNGYT	-	TRBV7-9
ASSPPRGWSEQF	once	TRBV18
ASSQDERGGPYNEQF	-	TRBV4-1
ASSATGADTQY	-	TRBV5-1
ASSQVGGLSYEQY	-	TRBV4-1
ASSQARQGWNEQF	-	TRBV5-6
ASSLVAEEQY	once	TRBV7-9
ASSLSGTGVWEQY	-	TRBV13
AISESTGGLDTQY	-	TRBV10-3
ASSERATSYEQY	-	TRBV2
ASSPKTPGLAIAKNIQY	-	TRBV27
ASSSTGQGIYGYT	-	TRBV5-1
ASSPPEGPMRNEQF	-	TRBV7-9
ASNANYNEQF	-	TRBV2
ATREARSYYGYT	few	TRBV19
ASSLGSRAGRETQY	once	TRBV5-4
AWNGGSRGYEQY	-	TRBV30
ASSPLGGKKFFGYT	-	TRBV9
AIGQDLQETQY	-	TRBV10-3
AISSGGTDTQY	-	TRBV7-9